This paragraph covers one T cell receptor beta chain sequence. The data stem from a study of T cells of healthy individuals. The length of the CDR3 is 14 residues. Germline values: CDR1 SGHVS, CDR2 FNYEAQ. The ends were cut back, 1 base at V and 2 bases at J, with 7 bases in the middle. A single record per CDR3 protein comes from TCRdb applying MiXCR to the 5' RACE reads. The data contain about 100,000 distinct CDR3 sequences, about 16% of them singletons. The chain is built from TRBV7-6 and TRBJ2-3; D remains unclear. The sequence derives from a human donor in good health. The CDR3 DNA reads as TGTGCCAGCAGCTTAGGGTCCGCCACAGATACGCAGTATTTT. Translated: CASSLGSATDTQYF.